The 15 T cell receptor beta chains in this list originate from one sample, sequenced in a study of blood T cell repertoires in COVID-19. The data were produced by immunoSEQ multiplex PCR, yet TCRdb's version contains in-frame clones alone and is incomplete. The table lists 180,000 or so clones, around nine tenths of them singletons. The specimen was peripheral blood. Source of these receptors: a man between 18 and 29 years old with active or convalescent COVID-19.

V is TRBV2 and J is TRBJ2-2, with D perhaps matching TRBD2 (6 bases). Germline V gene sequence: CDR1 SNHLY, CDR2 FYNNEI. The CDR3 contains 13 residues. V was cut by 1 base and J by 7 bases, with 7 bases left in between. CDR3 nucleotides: TGTGCCAGCAGTGAAGAAGCGGGCGGGGAGCTGTTTTTT. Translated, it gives CASSEEAGGELFF.

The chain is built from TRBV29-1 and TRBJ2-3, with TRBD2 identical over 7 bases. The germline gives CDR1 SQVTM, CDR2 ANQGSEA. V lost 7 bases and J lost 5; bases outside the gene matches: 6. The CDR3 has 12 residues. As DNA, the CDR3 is TGCAGCGCTTCTACGGGGGGAGATACGCAGTATTTT. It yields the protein CSASTGGDTQYF.

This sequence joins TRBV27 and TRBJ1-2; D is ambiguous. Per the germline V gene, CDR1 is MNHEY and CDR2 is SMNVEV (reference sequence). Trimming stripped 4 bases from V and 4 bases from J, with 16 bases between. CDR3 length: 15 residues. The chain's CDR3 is CASSSSTTPSYGYTF. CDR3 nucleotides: TGTGCCAGCAGTTCCTCAACGACACCCAGCTATGGCTACACCTTC.

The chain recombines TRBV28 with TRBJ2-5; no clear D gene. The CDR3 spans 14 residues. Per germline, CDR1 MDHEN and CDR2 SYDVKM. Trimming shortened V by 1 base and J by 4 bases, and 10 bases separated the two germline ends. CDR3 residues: CASSLFNGRETQYF. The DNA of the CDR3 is TGTGCCAGCAGTTTATTTAATGGGCGAGAGACCCAGTACTTC. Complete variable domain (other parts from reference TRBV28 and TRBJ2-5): DVKVTQSSRYLVKRTGEKVFLECVQDMDHENMFWYRQDPGLGLRLIYFSYDVKMKEKGDIPEGYSVSREKKERFSLILESASTNQTSMYLCASSLFNGRETQYFGPGTRLLVL.

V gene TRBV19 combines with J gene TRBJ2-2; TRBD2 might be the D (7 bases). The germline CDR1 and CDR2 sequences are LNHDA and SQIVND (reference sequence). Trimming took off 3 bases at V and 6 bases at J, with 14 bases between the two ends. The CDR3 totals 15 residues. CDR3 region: CASSMVRGGSGELFF. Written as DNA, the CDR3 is TGTGCCAGTAGTATGGTTAGGGGGGGGTCCGGGGAGCTGTTTTTT.

The CDR3 sequence: CASSPLADYYEQYF. In DNA, the CDR3 is TGTGCCAGCAGCCCCTTGGCGGACTACTACGAGCAGTACTTC. J is TRBJ2-7 and V is TRBV6-5, with D tentatively TRBD2 (6 bases). Trimming took 6 bases from V and 3 from J, leaving 15 bases between them. Looked up from germline, CDR1 is MNHEY and CDR2 is SVGAGI. This CDR3 is built from 14 residues.

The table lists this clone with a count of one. CDR3 coding DNA: TGTGCCAGCAGTTCCCATCGAGGGACTGAAGCTTTCTTT. This encodes CASSSHRGTEAFF. The chain joins TRBV27 to TRBJ1-1, with D unresolved. V lost 4 bases and J 5 bases, leaving 11 bases between the germline ends. From germline, CDR1 is MNHEY and CDR2 SMNVEV (reference sequence). The CDR3 spans 13 residues.

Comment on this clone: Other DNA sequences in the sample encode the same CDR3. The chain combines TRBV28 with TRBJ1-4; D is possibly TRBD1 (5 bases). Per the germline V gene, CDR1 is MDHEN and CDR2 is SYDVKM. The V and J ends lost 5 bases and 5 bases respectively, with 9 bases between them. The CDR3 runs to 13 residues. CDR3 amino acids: CASSGGANEKLFF. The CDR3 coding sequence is TGTGCCAGCAGTGGCGGGGCAAATGAAAAACTGTTTTTT.

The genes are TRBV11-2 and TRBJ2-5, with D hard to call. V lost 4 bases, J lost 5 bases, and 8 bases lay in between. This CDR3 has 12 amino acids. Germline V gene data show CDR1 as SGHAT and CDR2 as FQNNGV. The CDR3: CASSSQLETQYF. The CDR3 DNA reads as TGTGCCAGCAGCTCTCAACTGGAGACCCAGTACTTC.

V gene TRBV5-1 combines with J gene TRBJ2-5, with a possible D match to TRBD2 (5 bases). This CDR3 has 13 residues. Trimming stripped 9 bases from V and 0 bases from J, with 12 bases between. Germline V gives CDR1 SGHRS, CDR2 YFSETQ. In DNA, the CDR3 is TGCGCCACCAAGAGGGAGTACCAAGAGACCCAGTACTTC. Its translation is CATKREYQETQYF.

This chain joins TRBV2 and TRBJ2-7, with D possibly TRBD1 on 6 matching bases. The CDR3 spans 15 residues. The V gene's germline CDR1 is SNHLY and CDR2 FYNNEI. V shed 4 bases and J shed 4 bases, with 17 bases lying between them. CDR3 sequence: CASSGQAKALYEQYV. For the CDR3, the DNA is TGTGCCAGCAGTGGACAGGCCAAAGCTTTATACGAGCAGTACGTC.

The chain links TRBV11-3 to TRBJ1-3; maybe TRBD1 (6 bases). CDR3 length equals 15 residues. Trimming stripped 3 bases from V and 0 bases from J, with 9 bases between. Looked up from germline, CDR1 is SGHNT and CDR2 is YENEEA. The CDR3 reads CASSFAGASGNTIYF. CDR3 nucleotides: TGTGCCAGCAGCTTCGCAGGGGCCTCTGGAAACACCATATATTTT.

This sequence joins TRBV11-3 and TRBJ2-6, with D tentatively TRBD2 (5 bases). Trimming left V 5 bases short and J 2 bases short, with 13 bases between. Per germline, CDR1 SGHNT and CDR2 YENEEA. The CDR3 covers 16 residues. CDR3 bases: TGTGCCAGCAGCCCTAGCCTTGGGACTGGGGCCAACGTCCTGACTTTC. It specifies CASSPSLGTGANVLTF.

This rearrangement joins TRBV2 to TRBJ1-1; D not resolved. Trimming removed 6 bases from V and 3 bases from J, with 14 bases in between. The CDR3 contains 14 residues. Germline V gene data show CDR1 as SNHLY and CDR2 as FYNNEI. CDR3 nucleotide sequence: TGTGCCAGCAGCCGGGAATGGGGTGACACTGAAGCTTTCTTT. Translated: CASSREWGDTEAFF.

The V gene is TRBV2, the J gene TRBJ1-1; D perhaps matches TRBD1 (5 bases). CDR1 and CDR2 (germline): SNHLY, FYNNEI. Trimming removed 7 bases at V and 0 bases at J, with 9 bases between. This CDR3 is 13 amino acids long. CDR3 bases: TGTGCCAGCATGGGGGGACTGAACACTGAAGCTTTCTTT. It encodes CASMGGLNTEAFF.